This entry lists 30 T cell receptor beta chains sequenced from one sample in a study of shared clonotypes between healthy human individuals. TCRdb keeps only in-frame clones here, not all; method: immunoSEQ multiplex PCR. Of under 2,500,000 clones in the sample, approximately 94% are singletons; the top ten hold roughly 0.13%. Material: naive CD4+ T cells sorted from blood. Subset meaning: CD45RA+ positively selected. These receptors originate from a man aged 18-30 years in good health.

Concerning this clone itself: The same CDR3 is also encoded by other DNA sequences in this sample. The rearrangement joins TRBV30 to TRBJ2-5; D is unresolved. Germline CDR1 and CDR2: GTSNPN and SVGIG (reference sequence). The V gene lost 3 bases and the J gene lost 3 bases, with 5 bases spanning the gap. This CDR3 spans 11 amino acids. CDR3 amino acids: CAWSVEETQYF. CDR3 DNA: TGTGCCTGGAGCGTTGAAGAGACCCAGTACTTC. The whole variable domain, filled in from reference TRBV30 and TRBJ2-5, reads SQTIHQWPATLVQPVGSPLSLECTVEGTSNPNLYWYRQAAGRGLQLLFYSVGIGQISSEVPQNLSASRPQDRQFILSSKKLLLSDSGFYLCAWSVEETQYFGPGTRLLVL.

The rearrangement joins TRBV30 to TRBJ2-3; D is unclear. This CDR3 spans 14 amino acids. Trimming removed 5 bases at V and 2 bases at J, with 14 bases between. Germline-derived CDR1 and CDR2 are GTSNPN and SVGIG (reference sequence). The CDR3 sequence: CAWGLGSDTDTQYF. CDR3 DNA sequence: TGTGCCTGGGGGCTGGGGTCGGACACAGATACGCAGTATTTT.

The J gene is TRBJ2-5, the V gene TRBV2; no clear D gene. V lost 8 bases and J lost 1, with 5 bases in between. This CDR3 has 11 residues. CDR1 is SNHLY and CDR2 is FYNNEI in the germline V gene. The CDR3: CASAAQETQYF. The DNA of the CDR3 is TGTGCCAGCGCAGCCCAAGAGACCCAGTACTTC. The whole variable domain, filled in from reference TRBV2 and TRBJ2-5, reads EPEVTQTPSHQVTQMGQEVILRCVPISNHLYFYWYRQILGQKVEFLVSFYNNEISEKSEIFDDQFSVERPDGSNFTLKIRSTKLEDSAMYFCASAAQETQYFGPGTRLLVL.

A remark on this clone: This sample also contains other DNA sequences that code for the same CDR3. The chain joins TRBV7-2 to TRBJ2-1; a possible D gene is TRBD2 (5 bases). Germline lookup yields CDR1 SGHTA and CDR2 FQGNSA. The CDR3 runs to 14 residues. The V end lost 2 bases, the J end lost 0 bases, and 5 bases lay between the germline ends. This chain's CDR3 is CASSLSGSYNEQFF. DNA for the CDR3: TGTGCCAGCAGCTTAAGCGGCTCCTACAATGAGCAGTTCTTC.

This chain joins TRBV6-6 and TRBJ2-5, with D unresolved. The V end lost 0 bases, the J end lost 4 bases, and 15 bases lay between the germline ends. CDR1 MNHNY and CDR2 SVGAGI come from the germline V gene (reference sequence). CDR3 length: 16 amino acids. The CDR3 nucleotides are TGTGCCAGCAGTTACTCGAAGGCTCCCAACCCAGAGACCCAGTACTTC. This sequence encodes CASSYSKAPNPETQYF.

This sequence joins TRBV19 and TRBJ1-2; no clear D. The V end was cut by 6 bases, the J end by 4 bases, with 6 bases between. CDR1 and CDR2 from the germline V gene are LNHDA and SQIVND (reference sequence). The CDR3 runs 11 residues. CDR3 DNA sequence: TGTGCCAGTAGGGAATCCTATGGCTACACCTTC. Protein: CASRESYGYTF.

The CDR3 loop is CASGLVLGKLNTEAFF. The CDR3 region has the DNA TGTGCTAGTGGTTTGGTACTTGGGAAGCTGAACACTGAAGCTTTCTTT. This chain connects TRBV12-5 to TRBJ1-1; no clear D gene. CDR3 length equals 16 residues. CDR1 LGHNT and CDR2 FRNRAP come from the germline V gene. V was trimmed by 0 bases and J by 0 bases, leaving 11 bases between them.

V is TRBV2 and J is TRBJ2-7, with TRBD1 as a possible D gene (6 bases). The CDR3 is 13 amino acids. Germline values: CDR1 SNHLY, CDR2 FYNNEI. Trimming left V 7 bases short and J 3 bases short, with 13 bases between. The DNA of the CDR3 is TGTGCCAGCAAAAACAGGGCGAGCTACGAGCAGTACTTC. This gives the protein CASKNRASYEQYF.

The V gene is TRBV28, the J gene TRBJ2-7, with no clear D. Germline CDR1 is MDHEN and CDR2 is SYDVKM. Trimming removed 2 bases at V and 5 bases at J, with 10 bases between. The CDR3 is 13 residues long. The CDR3 loop is CASSLVQSHEQYF. The CDR3 DNA is TGTGCCAGCAGTTTAGTTCAGAGCCACGAGCAGTACTTC.

The chain uses TRBV29-1 and TRBJ2-2, with 7 bases identical to TRBD2. The germline V gene encodes CDR1 SQVTM and CDR2 ANQGSEA. V dropped 4 bases and J dropped 7; count of bases not matched to a gene: 12. This CDR3 has 15 residues. The CDR3 is CSVGAASGVSGELFF. CDR3 DNA: TGCAGCGTTGGGGCGGCTAGCGGAGTTAGCGGGGAGCTGTTTTTT.

This CDR3 reads CASGYLGDTHNSPLHF. CDR3 nucleotides: TGTGCCAGTGGTTACCTAGGGGACACTCATAATTCACCCCTCCACTTT. This rearrangement joins TRBV6-4 to TRBJ1-6, with D possibly being TRBD1 (6 bases). CDR3 length equals 16 residues. V shed 9 bases and J shed 5 bases, with 20 bases lying between them. Per the germline V gene, CDR1 is MRHNA and CDR2 is SNTAGT.

The chain uses TRBV5-4 and TRBJ1-3; 7 bases are a match to TRBD1. V trimming: 4 bases; J trimming: 2 bases; junction bases outside the gene matches: 6. This CDR3 spans 15 amino acids. CDR1 and CDR2 (germline): SGHNT, YYREEE (reference sequence). CDR3 sequence (DNA): TGTGCCAGCAGCCAGGACAGGACAACTGGAAACACCATATATTTT. Translation: CASSQDRTTGNTIYF.

The V gene is TRBV29-1, the J gene TRBJ2-3; D is unresolved. The V end was cut by 2 bases, the J end by 5 bases, with 5 bases between. Germline lookup yields CDR1 SQVTM and CDR2 ANQGSEA. The CDR3 is 11 residues long. This chain's CDR3 is CSVESRDTQYF. CDR3 nucleotide sequence: TGCAGCGTTGAAAGTAGAGATACGCAGTATTTT.

About this clone itself: At one end, the junction sequence differs from germline, possibly due to a read error. V gene TRBV7-7 combines with J gene TRBJ2-1; 9 nucleotides match TRBD2. This CDR3 has 16 amino acids. CDR1 is SSHAT and CDR2 is FNYEAQ in the germline V gene (reference sequence). The CDR3 nucleotides read TGTGCTAGCAGCTTAGGGCTAGCGGGACCCTACAATGAGCAGTTCTTC. Translated: CASSLGLAGPYNEQFF.

The chain combines TRBV5-4 with TRBJ2-7, with 7 bases identical to TRBD2. There are 15 residues in the CDR3. The J segment lost 9 bases and the V segment lost 5 bases, leaving 17 bases of the junction unmatched. Germline CDR1 SGHNT, CDR2 YYREEE (reference sequence). CDR3 loop: CASSQALSGGPPQYF. The CDR3 nucleotides are TGTGCCAGCAGTCAGGCTTTGTCGGGAGGTCCGCCGCAGTACTTC.

The chain joins TRBV7-8 to TRBJ1-1; a weak D match, TRBD1 (5 bases). Germline values: CDR1 SGHVS, CDR2 FQNEAQ. CDR3 length equals 15 residues. V was clipped by 0 bases and J by 7 bases, with 15 bases between them. CDR3 sequence: CASSLAPRGEREAFF. The DNA for the CDR3 is TGTGCCAGCAGCTTAGCGCCTCGGGGCGAGCGTGAAGCTTTCTTT.

The chain is built from TRBV5-4 and TRBJ2-6; D remains ambiguous. The germline gives CDR1 SGHNT, CDR2 YYREEE (reference sequence). V was shortened by 1 base and J by 1 base, with 6 bases between the two germline ends. The CDR3 is 15 amino acids. DNA for the CDR3: TGTGCCAGCAGCTTGTTGGGATCTGGGGCCAACGTCCTGACTTTC. Translated, it gives CASSLLGSGANVLTF.

The chain couples TRBV5-1 to TRBJ2-5; tentatively, D is TRBD2 (6 bases). V lost 3 bases and J 7 bases, leaving 19 bases between the germline ends. The CDR3 length is 15 residues. Per the germline V gene, CDR1 is SGHRS and CDR2 is YFSETQ. The CDR3 DNA reads as TGCGCCAGCAGCTATAGCACGTACGTGGAGGGGACCCAGTACTTC. This codes for CASSYSTYVEGTQYF.

This chain uses TRBV2 with TRBJ2-5, with D hard to call. Germline CDR1 is SNHLY and CDR2 is FYNNEI. V shed 2 bases and J shed 6 bases, with 10 bases lying between them. The CDR3 is made up of 13 amino acids. This CDR3 is CASSERAIQTQYF. In nucleotides, the CDR3 is TGTGCCAGCAGTGAAAGGGCGATACAGACCCAGTACTTC.

This chain links TRBV4-1 with TRBJ2-5; either TRBD1 or TRBD2 may supply D (5 bases each). CDR1 is MGHRA, CDR2 YSYEKL, per germline. Trimming shortened V by 0 bases and J by 5 bases, and 19 bases separated the two germline ends. This CDR3 has 17 residues. CDR3 amino acids: CASSQDPGTDKRETQYF. CDR3 coding DNA: TGCGCCAGCAGCCAAGATCCCGGGACGGATAAGAGGGAGACCCAGTACTTC.

This clone has only one observation. V usage is TRBV7-9 and J usage is TRBJ2-3; 9 bases fit TRBD2. Germline CDR1 reads SEHNR; CDR2 reads FQNEAQ (reference sequence). V shed 6 bases and J 0 bases; nucleotides not matched to a gene: 7. This CDR3 is built from 16 residues. The CDR3 loop is CASRTSGTPSTDTQYF. The CDR3 DNA reads as TGTGCCAGCAGGACTAGCGGTACTCCTAGCACAGATACGCAGTATTTT.

V usage is TRBV28 and J usage is TRBJ1-2; D uncertain. The CDR3 totals 12 residues. Trimming removed 10 bases from V and 2 bases from J, with 11 bases in between. CDR1 and CDR2 from the germline V gene are MDHEN and SYDVKM. CDR3 amino acids: CATGVLNYGYTF. DNA of the CDR3: TGTGCCACCGGGGTTCTGAACTATGGCTACACCTTC.

The rearrangement uses TRBV28 and TRBJ2-3; 9 positions match TRBD2. This CDR3 has 14 residues. Germline-derived CDR1 and CDR2 are MDHEN and SYDVKM. With 6 bases clipped from V and 7 bases from J, the junction kept 8 bases outside the gene matches. CDR3 nucleotide sequence: TGTGCCAGCAGCGGACTAGCGCCTCTCCATACGCAGTATTTT. This sequence encodes CASSGLAPLHTQYF.

In this sample, this clone turned up once. V is TRBV4-2 and J is TRBJ1-3; no definite D call. Germline V gene lookup returns CDR1 LGHNA and CDR2 YNFKEQ. This CDR3 has 18 amino acids. The ends were cut back, 0 bases at V and 0 bases at J, with 15 bases in the middle. As DNA, the CDR3 is TGTGCCAGCAGCCAAGATTATTCCGGGAAACCCTCTGGAAACACCATATATTTT. Protein sequence: CASSQDYSGKPSGNTIYF.

V usage is TRBV4-1 and J usage is TRBJ1-2, with 9 positions matching TRBD1. J lost 7 bases, V lost 5 bases, and 11 bases had no gene match. The CDR3 length is 15 residues. Germline V gives CDR1 MGHRA, CDR2 YSYEKL. Here the CDR3 DNA reads TGCGCCAGCAGCGCCCACCGGGACAGGGTGGGTGGCTACACCTTC. It encodes CASSAHRDRVGGYTF.

The rearrangement uses TRBV6-6 and TRBJ2-1; TRBD2 agrees at 14 bases. Germline lookup yields CDR1 MNHNY and CDR2 SVGAGI (reference sequence). Trimming cost V 4 bases and J 5 bases; bases outside gene matches: 4. This CDR3 has 16 amino acids. The CDR3: CASSLTSGGAHNEQFF. Written as DNA, the CDR3 is TGTGCCAGCAGTTTGACTAGCGGGGGGGCCCACAATGAGCAGTTCTTC.

A single count supports this clone. The J gene is TRBJ2-3, the V gene TRBV7-2; D is uncertain. V lost 0 bases and J lost 6, with 10 bases in between. The germline V gene has CDR1 SGHTA and CDR2 FQGNSA. The CDR3 is 14 residues long. In DNA, the CDR3 is TGTGCCAGCAGCTTAGCGGGGATTTCGGATACGCAGTATTTT. Residues: CASSLAGISDTQYF.

The rearrangement links TRBV10-1 to TRBJ2-1, with 7 bases fitting TRBD1. J lost 4 bases, V lost 5 bases, and 2 bases had no gene match. CDR1 is WNHNN, CDR2 SYGVQD, per germline (reference sequence). The CDR3 spans 13 residues. The CDR3 loop reads CASSRQGYNEQFF. DNA for the CDR3: TGCGCCAGCAGTCGACAGGGATACAATGAGCAGTTCTTC.

The chain couples TRBV6-5 to TRBJ1-4; no reliable D call. The V gene lost 9 bases and the J gene lost 5 bases, with 10 bases spanning the gap. Looked up from germline, CDR1 is MNHEY and CDR2 is SVGAGI. The CDR3 runs 12 residues. CDR3 loop: CASSDGNEKLFF. For the CDR3, the DNA is TGTGCCAGTTCGGACGGAAATGAAAAACTGTTTTTT.

The rearrangement joins TRBV4-3 to TRBJ2-1; D unresolved. Per germline, CDR1 LGHNA and CDR2 YSLEER. Trimming shortened V by 3 bases and J by 0 bases, and 15 bases separated the two germline ends. The CDR3 is made up of 17 amino acids. The CDR3 loop reads CASSHERTESSYNEQFF. The CDR3 coding sequence is TGCGCCAGCAGCCATGAGAGGACGGAGAGCTCCTACAATGAGCAGTTCTTC.